Following are 32 T cell receptor beta chains from one sample sequenced in a study of shared clonotypes between healthy human individuals. The repertoire was sequenced with immunoSEQ multiplex PCR; TCRdb's copy has only in-frame clones and lacks some. The repertoire includes 110,000 or so clones, approximately 70% of them detected once, and approximately 23% sits in the top ten. What was sequenced was memory CD8+ T cells sorted from blood. The subset: CD45RO+ cells pooled with CCR7-negative TemRA cells. The origin of the receptors is a woman in her twenties or thirties in good health.

The chain joins TRBV19 to TRBJ2-1; possible D gene TRBD2, 6 bases. V lost 5 bases and J 4 bases, leaving 15 bases between the germline ends. The CDR3 totals 15 residues. Germline lookup yields CDR1 LNHDA and CDR2 SQIVND (reference sequence). The DNA for the CDR3 is TGTGCCAGTAGTGGAAGGAGCGGGTATTACAATGAGCAGTTCTTC. Protein: CASSGRSGYYNEQFF.

At least ten counts were recorded for this clone. The chain couples TRBV28 to TRBJ2-6, with a possible D match to TRBD1 (5 bases). V was cut by 5 bases and J by 0 bases, with 11 bases left in between. Germline assignment: CDR1 MDHEN and CDR2 SYDVKM. This CDR3 region has 16 residues. CDR3 DNA sequence: TGTGCCAGCAGTGTTTTACAGGACTCTGGGGCCAACGTCCTGACTTTC. Encoded protein: CASSVLQDSGANVLTF.

The V call is TRBV28, the J call TRBJ1-5, with 7 nucleotides matching TRBD1. V shed 6 bases and J 6 bases; nucleotides not matched to a gene: 17. This CDR3 contains 17 residues. CDR1 is MDHEN and CDR2 is SYDVKM in the germline V gene. The CDR3 region is CASSLKTGTAIFQPQHF. In DNA form, the CDR3 reads TGTGCCAGCAGCCTTAAGACCGGGACAGCAATATTTCAGCCCCAGCATTTT.

This chain joins TRBV27 and TRBJ2-7, with TRBD2 matching over 8 bases. This CDR3 comprises 15 residues. Trimming removed 3 bases from V and 2 bases from J; junction bases left unmatched: 6. Looked up from germline, CDR1 is MNHEY and CDR2 is SMNVEV (reference sequence). The DNA of the CDR3 is TGTGCCAGCAGTTTTCGACTAGCGTCTGCCTACGAGCAGTACTTC. Translation gives CASSFRLASAYEQYF.

The V gene is TRBV20-1, the J gene TRBJ2-1; D gene unclear. The V gene's germline CDR1 is DFQATT and CDR2 SNEGSKA (reference sequence). The V end lost 5 bases, the J end lost 16 bases, and 9 bases lay between the germline ends. This CDR3 has 8 residues. CDR3 protein: CSASARFF. The CDR3 DNA is TGCAGTGCTTCCGCTCGCTTCTTC.

The table lists this clone with a few counts. The V call is TRBV7-6, the J call TRBJ2-7; 9 nucleotides align to TRBD1. CDR1 and CDR2 from the germline V gene are SGHVS and FNYEAQ. This CDR3 has 14 amino acids. The ends lost 5 bases at V and 3 bases at J; junction bases unmatched: 5. In nucleotides, the CDR3 is TGTGCCAGCAGCGCCCGGGACAGGGTCTACGAGCAGTACTTC. This sequence encodes CASSARDRVYEQYF.

This clone was seen a single time. Distinct nucleotide sequences in the sample also encode this CDR3. The J gene is TRBJ2-1, the V gene TRBV28; D not resolved. This CDR3 is 13 amino acids long. In germline, CDR1 is MDHEN, CDR2 SYDVKM. With 3 bases removed from V and 4 bases from J, the gap between germline ends came to 7 bases. The CDR3 region has the DNA TGTGCCAGCAGTTTTGGGCGGTACAATGAGCAGTTCTTC. Its protein product is CASSFGRYNEQFF.

Only one count was recorded for this clone. The chain employs TRBV7-9 and TRBJ2-7; 9 bases agree with TRBD1. CDR3 length: 14 residues. The germline V gene has CDR1 SEHNR and CDR2 FQNEAQ (reference sequence). The V and J ends lost 5 bases and 5 bases, in that order; junction bases with no gene match: 7. CDR3 nucleotide sequence: TGTGCCAGCAGCCAGGGACAGGGCGGCCACGAGCAGTACTTC. Its protein product is CASSQGQGGHEQYF.

This chain links TRBV25-1 with TRBJ2-7; 12 bases are a match to TRBD1. The CDR3 runs to 17 residues. The V gene's germline CDR1 is MGHDK and CDR2 SYGVNS. The V and J ends lost 5 bases and 0 bases, in that order; junction bases with no gene match: 8. The CDR3 DNA reads TGTGCCAGCAGTCCGGGACAGGGGGCGAGGAGCTCCTACGAGCAGTACTTC. It encodes CASSPGQGARSSYEQYF.

CDR3 sequence reads: CASSLGDETQYF. As DNA, the CDR3 is TGTGCCAGCAGCTTAGGGGACGAGACCCAGTACTTC. The chain links TRBV11-3 to TRBJ2-5; D is possibly TRBD1 or TRBD2 (5 bases each). Between the trimmed V and J ends, which lost 1 base and 5 bases, there was a span of 5 bases. The germline CDR1 and CDR2 sequences are SGHNT and YENEEA. The CDR3 is 12 amino acids. The variable domain in full, with the rest retrieved from reference TRBV11-3 and TRBJ2-5, is EAGVVQSPRYKIIEKKQPVAFWCNPISGHNTLYWYLQNLGQGPELLIRYENEEAVDDSQLPKDRFSAERLKGVDSTLKIQPAELGDSAVYLCASSLGDETQYFGPGTRLLVL.

The V and J genes are TRBV6-1 and TRBJ2-7; 9 bases align to TRBD1. The V and J ends lost 7 bases and 4 bases, in that order; junction bases with no gene match: 5. The CDR3 consists of 13 residues. Germline V CDR1 and CDR2: MNHNS, SASEGT. CDR3 sequence: CASTPDRGYEQYF. CDR3 nucleotide sequence: TGTGCCAGCACACCGGACAGGGGATACGAGCAGTACTTC.

The chain joins TRBV10-3 to TRBJ1-3, with D possibly TRBD1 on 6 matching bases. The germline gives CDR1 ENHRY, CDR2 SYGVKD. The CDR3 contains 15 residues. Deletions cut 10 bases from V and 0 bases from J, with 16 bases between. CDR3 sequence: CATGGTLASGNTIYF. The CDR3 DNA is TGTGCCACGGGGGGGACACTCGCCTCTGGAAACACCATATATTTT.

The rearrangement uses TRBV6-1 and TRBJ2-7; tentative D call: TRBD1 (5 bases). Germline CDR1 and CDR2: MNHNS and SASEGT. The V and J ends lost 4 bases and 2 bases respectively, with 12 bases between them. The CDR3 has 14 amino acids. In DNA, the CDR3 is TGTGCCAGCAGTGCCCGACAGCCAGCCTACGAGCAGTACTTC. Protein: CASSARQPAYEQYF.

This chain links TRBV28 with TRBJ2-3, with TRBD2 matching 9 bases. This CDR3 contains 17 residues. Unmatched junction bases numbered 13, after V lost 6 bases and J lost 3 bases. Germline loops: CDR1 MDHEN, CDR2 SYDVKM. CDR3 sequence: CASSSGYSGGGTDTQYF. In DNA, the CDR3 is TGTGCCAGCAGCTCGGGATATAGCGGGGGCGGGACAGATACGCAGTATTTT.

This clone is deemed medium-sized. The chain combines TRBV7-8 with TRBJ2-7, with 8 nucleotides matching TRBD2. Germline V lookup: CDR1 SGHVS, CDR2 FQNEAQ. This CDR3 spans 13 amino acids. The ends lost 4 bases at V and 7 bases at J; junction bases unmatched: 6. The CDR3 nucleotides are TGTGCCAGCAGCTGGGACACGGGGGGGGAGCAGTACTTC. It yields the protein CASSWDTGGEQYF.

The genes are TRBV25-1 and TRBJ1-5; TRBD1 is a possible D gene (5 bases). The CDR3 is 14 residues long. Per the germline V gene, CDR1 is MGHDK and CDR2 is SYGVNS. Trimming took 1 base from V and 2 from J, leaving 6 bases between them. CDR3 sequence reads: CASSEWGGNQPQHF. The CDR3, as DNA: TGTGCCAGCAGTGAATGGGGCGGCAATCAGCCCCAGCATTTT.

The V and J genes are TRBV2 and TRBJ2-1; 9 bases match TRBD2. CDR3 size: 15 residues. Germline V gene lookup returns CDR1 SNHLY and CDR2 FYNNEI. Unmatched junction bases numbered 8, after V lost 4 bases and J lost 7 bases. CDR3 in DNA: TGTGCCAGCAGTGGGGTTTCGCTAGCGGGGAATGAGCAGTTCTTC. It specifies CASSGVSLAGNEQFF.

This clone was seen once. The chain combines TRBV7-9 with TRBJ2-7; the D gene is possibly TRBD2 (5 bases). V was trimmed by 4 bases and J by 2 bases, leaving 12 bases between them. Germline CDR1 SEHNR, CDR2 FQNEAQ (reference sequence). The CDR3 sequence is 14 residues long. This chain's CDR3 is CASSSWTVTYEQYF. CDR3 nucleotide sequence: TGTGCCAGCAGCTCGTGGACTGTAACCTACGAGCAGTACTTC.

The J gene is TRBJ1-4, the V gene TRBV9; D gene unclear. CDR3 length: 17 residues. CDR1 is SGDLS, CDR2 YYNGEE, per germline. V lost 3 bases, J lost 0 bases, and 15 bases lay in between. CDR3 DNA: TGTGCCAGCAGCGCGGCCCGTTCTCCTTCAACTAATGAAAAACTGTTTTTT. As protein: CASSAARSPSTNEKLFF.

This clone appeared a few times. This CDR3 reads CASNVGRGLGEQYF. CDR3 sequence (DNA): TGCGCCAGCAACGTGGGCAGGGGGCTAGGTGAGCAGTACTTC. This rearrangement joins TRBV23-1 to TRBJ2-7; TRBD1 matches at 8 bases. TRBV23-1 is an ORF for which the function is uncertain. The V and J ends lost 7 bases and 7 bases, in that order; junction bases with no gene match: 12. The CDR3 consists of 14 residues.

CDR3 residues: CASMVILGSYEQYF. The CDR3, as DNA: TGTGCCAGCATGGTAATACTAGGCTCCTACGAGCAGTACTTC. The chain links TRBV27 to TRBJ2-7; TRBD2 might be the D (5 bases). Germline-derived CDR1 and CDR2 are MNHEY and SMNVEV (reference sequence). Trimming removed 7 bases at V and 0 bases at J, with 13 bases between. The CDR3 contains 14 residues.

The sample holds many counts of this clone. CDR3: CASSPEGGVGANVLTF. DNA of the CDR3: TGTGCCAGCAGCCCCGAGGGGGGGGTCGGGGCCAACGTCCTGACTTTC. V usage is TRBV6-4 and J usage is TRBJ2-6; weak D call: TRBD2 (7 bases). CDR3 length: 16 amino acids. Trimming shortened V by 6 bases and J by 4 bases, and 16 bases separated the two germline ends. CDR1 MRHNA and CDR2 SNTAGT come from the germline V gene.

The V and J genes are TRBV30 and TRBJ1-3; D is uncertain. The germline V gene encodes CDR1 GTSNPN and CDR2 SVGIG (reference sequence). This CDR3 spans 12 amino acids. Trimming pared 0 bases from V and 4 bases from J, leaving 4 bases between. The chain's CDR3 is CAWSVLGNTIYF. The CDR3 DNA sequence: TGTGCCTGGAGTGTACTCGGAAACACCATATATTTT.

This clone has at least ten counts. The chain joins TRBV5-6 to TRBJ2-2, with D possibly being TRBD2 (5 bases). CDR3 length: 15 amino acids. Deletions cut 0 bases from V and 3 bases from J, with 9 bases between. From germline, CDR1 is SGHDT and CDR2 YYEEEE. The CDR3 loop is CASSLAGSYTGELFF. As DNA, the CDR3 is TGTGCCAGCAGCTTGGCGGGGTCTTACACCGGGGAGCTGTTTTTT.

This clone was recorded at least ten times. Other DNA sequences in the same sample also yield this CDR3. The chain recombines TRBV15 with TRBJ2-1, with TRBD2 as a possible D gene (6 bases). Germline CDR1 LNHNV, CDR2 YYDKDF (reference sequence). Trimming took 3 bases from V and 7 from J, leaving 10 bases between them. The CDR3 length is 13 residues. As DNA, the CDR3 is TGTGCCACCAGCAGCCGTCGGGGGAATGAGCAGTTCTTC. Encoded protein: CATSSRRGNEQFF.

There are many counts of this clone. The same CDR3 also results from other DNA sequences found in this sample. V gene TRBV28 combines with J gene TRBJ2-7, with 11 nucleotides matching TRBD2. There are 17 residues in the CDR3. V was clipped by 3 bases and J by 6 bases; unmatched bases: 13. CDR1 and CDR2 from the germline V gene are MDHEN and SYDVKM. In DNA, the CDR3 is TGTGCCAGCAGTTTCCTAGCGGGAGGCGGCCTCGGGGTCGAGCAGTACTTC. It yields the protein CASSFLAGGGLGVEQYF.

The genes are TRBV19 and TRBJ2-1; 11 bases are shared with TRBD2. The trim removed 7 bases at V and 4 bases at J, leaving 3 bases unmatched. CDR3 size: 14 residues. Looked up from germline, CDR1 is LNHDA and CDR2 is SQIVND (reference sequence). Here the CDR3 reads CASTTSGSYNEQFF. Written as DNA, the CDR3 is TGTGCCAGTACCACTAGCGGGAGTTACAATGAGCAGTTCTTC.

This chain links TRBV11-2 with TRBJ2-3; D uncertain. CDR1 is SGHAT and CDR2 is FQNNGV in the germline V gene. The length of the CDR3 is 13 residues. Trimming took 5 bases from V and 6 from J, leaving 12 bases between them. The CDR3 loop is CASSSTIADTQYF. The CDR3 bases are TGTGCCAGCAGCAGTACCATAGCCGATACGCAGTATTTT.

This clone appeared a single time. The rearrangement uses TRBV10-3 and TRBJ2-1; D not resolved. V was pared by 3 bases and J by 7 bases, with 13 bases between. The CDR3 has 14 residues. In germline, CDR1 is ENHRY, CDR2 SYGVKD. The CDR3 sequence is CAISDAVSQNEQFF. The CDR3 DNA is TGTGCCATCAGTGACGCGGTCAGCCAAAATGAGCAGTTCTTC.

The rearrangement uses TRBV7-9 and TRBJ1-4; no definite D call. Per the germline V gene, CDR1 is SEHNR and CDR2 is FQNEAQ (reference sequence). The CDR3 extends over 15 amino acids. V was clipped by 5 bases and J by 6 bases, with 16 bases between them. CDR3 coding DNA: TGTGCCAGCAGCCCCCGGGCCGAGGGATATGAAAAACTGTTTTTT. Its protein is CASSPRAEGYEKLFF.

The J gene is TRBJ2-1, the V gene TRBV7-6; 7 bases fit TRBD2. The CDR3 is 14 amino acids. V lost 8 bases and J lost 8; bases outside the gene matches: 12. Looked up from germline, CDR1 is SGHVS and CDR2 is FNYEAQ. The CDR3 region has the DNA TGTGCCAGCTCGACCGTGGGGGAGGGCGATGAGCAGTTCTTC. This codes for CASSTVGEGDEQFF.

In the case of this clone: An end of the junction does not agree with germline; a read error may underlie this. V is TRBV5-4 and J is TRBJ2-7; 11 nucleotides match TRBD1. This CDR3 region has 15 residues. Germline CDR1 and CDR2: SGHNT and YYREEE (reference sequence). Here the CDR3 reads CASSQGQGAGYEQYF. For the CDR3, the DNA is TGCGCCAGCAGCCAAGGACAGGGGGCTGGGTACGAGCAGTACTTC.